A single sample gave rise to the 29 T cell receptor beta chains below, sequenced in a study of T cells in localized non-small cell lung cancer (dated by TCRdb to the early 2020s). Libraries were prepared through the immunoSEQ multiplex PCR assay. TCRdb obtained this table from immuneACCESS and retained in-frame rearrangements with V and J assigned. These tables miss some clones; where compared with another copy, unresolved V genes account for less than half of the shortfall, and the remainder is unexplained. Within this sample are 35,000 or so clones, with 80% to 90% of them counted one time only. The leading ten clones occupy less than 3.5% of the sample. The sequencing here drew on peripheral blood, taken before any cancer treatment. Receptor source: a woman aged 40 to 75 with stage I lung adenocarcinoma.

The V and J genes are TRBV5-1 and TRBJ2-1; TRBD2 aligns across 10 bases. From germline, CDR1 is SGHRS and CDR2 YFSETQ. With V trimmed by 0 bases and J by 9 bases, 3 bases remained unmatched. This CDR3 contains 14 residues. CDR3 nucleotides: TGCGCCAGCAGCTTGGGGGTAGCGGGAGGTGAGCAGTTCTTC. Encoded protein: CASSLGVAGGEQFF.

This chain connects TRBV6-6 to TRBJ2-5; D is possibly TRBD1 (6 bases). This CDR3 is 14 amino acids long. V lost 4 bases and J 5 bases, leaving 14 bases between the germline ends. Germline CDR1 MNHNY, CDR2 SVGAGI (reference sequence). The CDR3 coding sequence is TGTGCCAGCAGTTCAGCACAGGGAACCGAGACCCAGTACTTC. Its translation: CASSSAQGTETQYF.

This clone was found a few times. This chain connects TRBV11-2 to TRBJ1-5, with D possibly being TRBD1 (5 bases). Germline assignment: CDR1 SGHAT and CDR2 FQNNGV. This CDR3 has 17 residues. V was clipped by 10 bases and J by 0 bases, with 22 bases between them. The CDR3 DNA follows: TGTGCCACCCTTAGAGGGCGCGGGGGGTTTAGCAATCAGCCCCAGCATTTT. Translating gives CATLRGRGGFSNQPQHF.

The chain couples TRBV4-2 to TRBJ1-2; D not resolved. Germline lookup yields CDR1 LGHNA and CDR2 YNFKEQ. There are 15 residues in the CDR3. V dropped 1 base and J dropped 8 bases, with 17 bases sitting between them. CDR3 DNA: TGTGCCAGCAGCCAAGTGGTCCGCAGTACTGGGGGCTACACCTTC. It translates to CASSQVVRSTGGYTF.

The rearrangement joins TRBV6-6 to TRBJ1-4; possible D gene TRBD1, 5 bases. V lost 3 bases and J 0 bases, leaving 8 bases between the germline ends. Per the germline V gene, CDR1 is MNHNY and CDR2 is SVGAGI (reference sequence). The CDR3 loop spans 15 amino acids. The CDR3 sequence is CASSYIRATNEKLFF. CDR3 DNA sequence: TGTGCCAGCAGTTATATCAGGGCAACTAATGAAAAACTGTTTTTT.

The chain joins TRBV15 to TRBJ1-5, with D possibly being TRBD1 (6 bases). V was cut by 6 bases and J by 5 bases, with 8 bases left in between. There are 12 residues in the CDR3. Looked up from germline, CDR1 is LNHNV and CDR2 is YYDKDF (reference sequence). As DNA, the CDR3 is TGTGCCACCAGGAAGGGGGATCAGCCCCAGCATTTT. It is translated as CATRKGDQPQHF.

This chain links TRBV29-1 with TRBJ1-1; 7 nucleotides line up with TRBD1. The CDR3 is 13 residues long. With 7 bases clipped from V and 0 bases from J, the junction kept 5 bases outside the gene matches. Per the germline V gene, CDR1 is SQVTM and CDR2 is ANQGSEA. CDR3 in DNA: TGCAGCGCGGGGGGACAGCTGAACACTGAAGCTTTCTTT. Its translation is CSAGGQLNTEAFF.

The V gene is TRBV5-1, the J gene TRBJ2-2; the D gene is possibly TRBD2 (5 bases). Germline CDR1 reads SGHRS; CDR2 reads YFSETQ. Trimming left V 2 bases short and J 7 bases short, with 12 bases between. The CDR3 contains 14 residues. This CDR3 reads CASSFGEKGGELFF. CDR3 bases: TGCGCCAGCAGCTTCGGGGAGAAGGGCGGGGAGCTGTTTTTT.

V is TRBV29-1 and J is TRBJ1-2, with D possibly being TRBD1 (6 bases). The V gene's germline CDR1 is SQVTM and CDR2 ANQGSEA. The CDR3 extends over 12 amino acids. V lost 3 bases, J lost 4 bases, and 9 bases lay in between. The CDR3 sequence is CSVEQGLYGYTF. CDR3 bases: TGCAGCGTTGAGCAGGGGCTCTATGGCTACACCTTC. The whole variable domain, remainder taken from reference TRBV29-1 and TRBJ1-2, is SAVISQKPSRDICQRGTSLTIQCQVDSQVTMMFWYRQQPGQSLTLIATANQGSEATYESGFVIDKFPISRPNLTFSTLTVSNMSPEDSSIYLCSVEQGLYGYTFGSGTRLTVV.

The chain uses TRBV7-2 and TRBJ2-5; D is unclear. The tail of the sequence fits TRBJ2-7 better, so the J call may be wrong. The germline CDR1 and CDR2 sequences are SGHTA and FQGNSA. The CDR3 is 15 residues long. The CDR3 bases are TGTGCCAGCAGCGAAACTCAGACCCGGGCCTACGAGCAGTACTTC. Its translation: CASSETQTRAYEQYF.

CDR3 amino acids: CASSDETTAKNIQYF. CDR3 DNA: TGTGCCAGCAGTGATGAGACAACGGCCAAAAACATTCAGTACTTC. The chain carries TRBV25-1 and TRBJ2-4; D is ambiguous. The CDR3 is 15 amino acids. Germline CDR1 MGHDK, CDR2 SYGVNS. With 3 bases removed from V and 1 base from J, the gap between germline ends came to 10 bases.

The rearrangement uses TRBV6-1 and TRBJ2-7, with D uncertain. V gave up 0 bases and J gave up 6 bases, with 15 bases separating them. Per the germline V gene, CDR1 is MNHNS and CDR2 is SASEGT. CDR3 length equals 15 residues. The CDR3 DNA sequence: TGTGCCAGCAGTGAAGCGTGGGGAAACTCGGGCGAGCAGTACTTC. Translation: CASSEAWGNSGEQYF.

The rearrangement joins TRBV5-4 to TRBJ1-2, with D unresolved. The CDR3 covers 15 residues. Germline V CDR1 and CDR2: SGHNT, YYREEE (reference sequence). Trimming pared 4 bases from V and 4 bases from J, leaving 17 bases between. CDR3 nucleotide sequence: TGTGCCAGCAGCCCCTCCCGGCAGGAAATCTATGGCTACACCTTC. Its translation is CASSPSRQEIYGYTF.

This clone was counted a single time. V gene TRBV15 combines with J gene TRBJ2-1; no clear D. This CDR3 is built from 16 residues. Trimming took 0 bases from V and 4 from J, leaving 13 bases between them. Germline-derived CDR1 and CDR2 are LNHNV and YYDKDF (reference sequence). The CDR3 loop is CATSREAIGAYNEQFF. The CDR3 DNA reads TGTGCCACCAGCAGAGAAGCCATCGGAGCTTACAATGAGCAGTTCTTC.

This chain links TRBV7-9 with TRBJ2-2; D may be TRBD2 (5 bases). The CDR3 runs to 17 residues. V was clipped by 2 bases and J by 5 bases, with 18 bases between them. Germline loops: CDR1 SEHNR, CDR2 FQNEAQ (reference sequence). The CDR3 sequence: CASSLSPPLVETGELFF. Here the CDR3 DNA reads TGTGCCAGCAGCTTATCCCCCCCACTAGTGGAGACCGGGGAGCTGTTTTTT.

The V and J genes are TRBV28 and TRBJ2-5, with D possibly TRBD2 on 6 matching bases. This CDR3 is 13 amino acids long. Germline-derived CDR1 and CDR2 are MDHEN and SYDVKM. The germline V and J ends were trimmed by 4 bases and 5 bases, with 11 bases remaining between them. As DNA, the CDR3 is TGTGCCAGCAGTTACTTGGAGGGGGAGACCCAGTACTTC. As protein: CASSYLEGETQYF.

The chain has TRBV7-2 and TRBJ2-7, with TRBD2 matching over 10 bases. The CDR3 is 15 residues long. Trimming took 1 base from V and 2 from J; bases not matched to a gene: 2. CDR1 and CDR2 (germline): SGHTA, FQGNSA. CDR3 region: CASSLGLAGAYEQYF. The DNA of the CDR3 is TGTGCCAGCAGCTTAGGGCTAGCGGGGGCCTACGAGCAGTACTTC.

This rearrangement joins TRBV19 to TRBJ2-7; D perhaps matches TRBD1 (5 bases). The germline V gene has CDR1 LNHDA and CDR2 SQIVND (reference sequence). Trimming pared 9 bases from V and 11 bases from J, leaving 35 bases between. This CDR3 has 17 residues. The CDR3, as DNA: TGTGCCAGACACGCCAACCCGAAGGGGCCTACCCTCGATGGTGAGTACTTC. Protein product: CARHANPKGPTLDGEYF.

The chain uses TRBV30 and TRBJ2-5; 8 bases align to TRBD1. From germline, CDR1 is GTSNPN and CDR2 SVGIG (reference sequence). Trimming removed 0 bases from V and 5 bases from J; junction bases left unmatched: 11. The CDR3 is 16 amino acids. The CDR3 DNA reads TGTGCCTGGAGTGTGTGGTCAGGGGGCGCGTTGGAGACCCAGTACTTC. Translated: CAWSVWSGGALETQYF.

The chain couples TRBV6-1 to TRBJ1-1; maybe TRBD1 (5 bases). The ends were cut back, 2 bases at V and 6 bases at J, with 16 bases in the middle. The CDR3 is 15 amino acids. Germline V CDR1 and CDR2: MNHNS, SASEGT. The CDR3 DNA reads TGTGCCAGCAGTGAAATCGGGACCCCCCGGCCTGAAGCTTTCTTT. As protein: CASSEIGTPRPEAFF.

This chain joins TRBV28 and TRBJ2-7; D gene uncertain. This CDR3 comprises 13 residues. Trimming cost V 3 bases and J 3 bases, with 9 bases left between them. The germline CDR1 and CDR2 sequences are MDHEN and SYDVKM. The CDR3 reads CASSFGQDYEQYF. The CDR3, as DNA: TGTGCCAGCAGTTTTGGCCAGGACTACGAGCAGTACTTC. Full variable domain (outside the CDR3, taken from reference TRBV28 and TRBJ2-7): DVKVTQSSRYLVKRTGEKVFLECVQDMDHENMFWYRQDPGLGLRLIYFSYDVKMKEKGDIPEGYSVSREKKERFSLILESASTNQTSMYLCASSFGQDYEQYFGPGTRLTVT.

This chain links TRBV27 with TRBJ1-5, with 7 bases identical to TRBD1. The germline V gene has CDR1 MNHEY and CDR2 SMNVEV (reference sequence). V dropped 3 bases and J dropped 16; count of bases not matched to a gene: 12. CDR3 length: 13 residues. The CDR3 DNA reads TGTGCCAGCAGTTTCTCAGGGGGGCCCATTCATCATTTT. It encodes CASSFSGGPIHHF.

V usage is TRBV29-1 and J usage is TRBJ2-7, with TRBD1 as a possible D gene (7 bases). The CDR3 length is 15 residues. Trimming cost V 0 bases and J 2 bases, with 14 bases left between them. CDR1 and CDR2 from the germline V gene are SQVTM and ANQGSEA. The CDR3 protein is CSVEEGGGTAYEQYF. CDR3 sequence (DNA): TGCAGCGTTGAAGAGGGCGGAGGGACAGCCTACGAGCAGTACTTC.

This chain links TRBV19 with TRBJ1-1, with D possibly being TRBD1 (5 bases). The CDR3 is made up of 15 amino acids. V lost 1 base to trimming and J lost 0 bases, with 9 bases between them. Germline-derived CDR1 and CDR2 are LNHDA and SQIVND (reference sequence). In DNA, the CDR3 is TGTGCCAGTAGTATAGCGACAGCTTTGAACACTGAAGCTTTCTTT. Its translation is CASSIATALNTEAFF.

This sequence joins TRBV2 and TRBJ1-4; D gene ambiguous. The CDR3 has 15 amino acids. Germline values: CDR1 SNHLY, CDR2 FYNNEI. The V gene lost 6 bases and the J gene lost 0 bases, with 11 bases spanning the gap. CDR3: CASSVPSATNEKLFF. CDR3 bases: TGTGCCAGCAGCGTCCCATCAGCAACTAATGAAAAACTGTTTTTT.

V usage is TRBV7-9 and J usage is TRBJ2-1; the D call may be TRBD1 or TRBD2 (5 bases each). Trimming cost V 4 bases and J 13 bases, with 17 bases left between them. CDR1 and CDR2 (germline): SEHNR, FQNEAQ (reference sequence). CDR3 length: 13 residues. CDR3 in amino acids: CASSSDHGGPQFF. The CDR3 region has the DNA TGTGCCAGCAGCTCCGACCATGGGGGACCACAGTTCTTC.

The rearrangement uses TRBV5-1 and TRBJ2-7; no clear D gene. Germline V gene sequence: CDR1 SGHRS, CDR2 YFSETQ. V dropped 3 bases and J dropped 7 bases, with 8 bases sitting between them. There are 11 residues in the CDR3. CDR3 bases: TGCGCCAGCAGCTACGGTGGGGAGCAGTACTTC. Protein sequence: CASSYGGEQYF.

The chain uses TRBV5-1 and TRBJ1-3; 9 nucleotides line up with TRBD1. The trim removed 4 bases at V and 2 bases at J, leaving 10 bases unmatched. The CDR3 length is 17 residues. Germline V gives CDR1 SGHRS, CDR2 YFSETQ. CDR3 bases: TGCGCCAGCAGCAAGCCCTCGGGACAGGGTACTGGAAACACCATATATTTT. Protein product: CASSKPSGQGTGNTIYF.

The chain couples TRBV6-1 to TRBJ2-7; no clear D gene. The CDR3 length is 13 residues. Per the germline V gene, CDR1 is MNHNS and CDR2 is SASEGT. V lost 7 bases and J 4 bases, leaving 14 bases between the germline ends. In DNA form, the CDR3 reads TGTGCCAGCACCAGTGAGAGAGCGTACGAGCAGTACTTC. Amino acid sequence: CASTSERAYEQYF.